This T cell receptor beta chain was recorded in a study of blood T cell repertoires in COVID-19. For the study at large: Sources were T cells, B-cell-depleted T cells, or PBMCs; the material itself was cDNA or gDNA.

Only in-frame clones appear in the TCRdb table, and some are missing; sequencing was by immunoSEQ multiplex PCR. The sample has under 85,000 clones; around four fifths are singletons. The origin of this receptor is a man in his forties or fifties with active COVID-19. Sequencing was done on a sample of peripheral blood.

In nucleotides, the CDR3 is TGCAGTGCTAGTGCCGGTAACCAAGAGACCCAGTACTTC. Its protein is CSASAGNQETQYF. The rearrangement uses TRBV20-1 and TRBJ2-5; D is unresolved. Germline V gene data show CDR1 as DFQATT and CDR2 as SNEGSKA (reference sequence). The CDR3 runs to 13 residues. The ends were cut back, 3 bases at V and 0 bases at J, with 8 bases in the middle.